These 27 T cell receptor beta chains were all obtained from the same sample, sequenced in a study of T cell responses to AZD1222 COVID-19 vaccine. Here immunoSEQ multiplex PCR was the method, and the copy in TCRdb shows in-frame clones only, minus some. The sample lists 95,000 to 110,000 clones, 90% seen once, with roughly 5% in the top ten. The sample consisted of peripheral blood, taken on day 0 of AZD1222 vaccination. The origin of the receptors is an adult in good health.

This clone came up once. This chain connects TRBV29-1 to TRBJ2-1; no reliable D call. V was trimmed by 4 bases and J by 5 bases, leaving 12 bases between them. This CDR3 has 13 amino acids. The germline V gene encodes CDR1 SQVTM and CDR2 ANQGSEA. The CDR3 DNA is TGCAGCGTTGCTTTTGGTCTCAACAATGAGCAGTTCTTC. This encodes CSVAFGLNNEQFF.

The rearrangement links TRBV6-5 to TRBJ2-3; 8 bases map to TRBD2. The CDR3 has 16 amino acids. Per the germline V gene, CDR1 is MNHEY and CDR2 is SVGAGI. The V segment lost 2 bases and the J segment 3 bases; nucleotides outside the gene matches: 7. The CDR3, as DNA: TGTGCCAGCAGTTACGGTACGGGGGGGCGGACAGATACGCAGTATTTT. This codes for CASSYGTGGRTDTQYF.

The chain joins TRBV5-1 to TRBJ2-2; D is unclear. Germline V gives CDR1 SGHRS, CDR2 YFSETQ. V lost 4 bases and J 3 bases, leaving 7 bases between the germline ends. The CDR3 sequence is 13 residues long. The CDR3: CASSPYDTGELFF. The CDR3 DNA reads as TGCGCCAGCAGCCCCTATGACACCGGGGAGCTGTTTTTT. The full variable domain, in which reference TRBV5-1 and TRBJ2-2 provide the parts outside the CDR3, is KAGVTQTPRYLIKTRGQQVTLSCSPISGHRSVSWYQQTPGQGLQFLFEYFSETQRNKGNFPGRFSGRQFSNSRSEMNVSTLELGDSALYLCASSPYDTGELFFGEGSRLTVL.

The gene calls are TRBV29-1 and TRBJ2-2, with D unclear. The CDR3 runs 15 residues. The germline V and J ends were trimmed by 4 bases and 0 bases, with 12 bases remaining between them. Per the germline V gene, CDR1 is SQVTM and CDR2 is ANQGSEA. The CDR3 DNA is TGCAGCGTTGGGGCCTCCTACCCGAACACCGGGGAGCTGTTTTTT. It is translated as CSVGASYPNTGELFF.

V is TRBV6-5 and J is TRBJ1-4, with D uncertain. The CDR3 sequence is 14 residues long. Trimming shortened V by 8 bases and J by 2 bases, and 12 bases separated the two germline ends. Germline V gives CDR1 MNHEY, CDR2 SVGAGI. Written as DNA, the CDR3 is TGTGCCAGCTGGGCCTCGGAGACTAATGAAAAACTGTTTTTT. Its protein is CASWASETNEKLFF.

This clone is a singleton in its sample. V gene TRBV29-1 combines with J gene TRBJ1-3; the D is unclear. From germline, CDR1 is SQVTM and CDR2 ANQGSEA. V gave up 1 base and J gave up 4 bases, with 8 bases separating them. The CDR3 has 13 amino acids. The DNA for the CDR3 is TGCAGCGTTGAAGGACAACTCGGAAACACCATATATTTT. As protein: CSVEGQLGNTIYF.

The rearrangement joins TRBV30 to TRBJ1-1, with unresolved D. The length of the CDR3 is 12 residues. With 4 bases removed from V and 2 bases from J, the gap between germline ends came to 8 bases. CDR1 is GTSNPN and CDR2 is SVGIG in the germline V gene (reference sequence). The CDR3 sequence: CAWIGLNTEAFF. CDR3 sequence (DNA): TGTGCCTGGATCGGACTAAACACTGAAGCTTTCTTT.

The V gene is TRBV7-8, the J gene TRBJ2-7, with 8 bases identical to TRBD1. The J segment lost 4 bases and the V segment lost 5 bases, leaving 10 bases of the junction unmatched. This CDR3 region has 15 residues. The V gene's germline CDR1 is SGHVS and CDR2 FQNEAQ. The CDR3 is CASSPRDRTFYEQYF. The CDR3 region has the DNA TGTGCCAGCAGCCCCCGGGACAGGACCTTTTACGAGCAGTACTTC.

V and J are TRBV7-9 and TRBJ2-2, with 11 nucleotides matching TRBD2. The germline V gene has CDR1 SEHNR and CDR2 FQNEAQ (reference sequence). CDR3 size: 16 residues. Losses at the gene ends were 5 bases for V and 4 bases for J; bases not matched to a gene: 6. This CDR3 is CASSALAGGFTGELFF. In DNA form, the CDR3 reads TGTGCCAGCAGCGCCCTAGCGGGGGGCTTCACCGGGGAGCTGTTTTTT.

The CDR3 here is CSVVGGVYNEQFF. In nucleotides, the CDR3 is TGCAGCGTTGTGGGGGGGGTTTACAATGAGCAGTTCTTC. The rearrangement uses TRBV29-1 and TRBJ2-1; 7 nucleotides align to TRBD2. The CDR3 has 13 amino acids. CDR1 is SQVTM, CDR2 ANQGSEA, per germline. V lost 4 bases, J lost 4 bases, and 4 bases stayed unmatched.

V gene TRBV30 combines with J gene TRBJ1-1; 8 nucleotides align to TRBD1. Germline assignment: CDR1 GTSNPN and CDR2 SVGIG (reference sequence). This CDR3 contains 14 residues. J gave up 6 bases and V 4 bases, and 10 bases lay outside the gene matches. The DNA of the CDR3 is TGTGCCTGGACATACAACGACAGGGGTGCTGAAGCTTTCTTT. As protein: CAWTYNDRGAEAFF.

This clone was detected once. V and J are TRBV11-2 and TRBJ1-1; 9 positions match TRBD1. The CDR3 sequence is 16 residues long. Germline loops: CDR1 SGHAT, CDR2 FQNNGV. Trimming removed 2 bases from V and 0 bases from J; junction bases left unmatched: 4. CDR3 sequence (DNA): TGTGCCAGCAGCTTACGGACAGGGGCTATGAACACTGAAGCTTTCTTT. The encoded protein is CASSLRTGAMNTEAFF.

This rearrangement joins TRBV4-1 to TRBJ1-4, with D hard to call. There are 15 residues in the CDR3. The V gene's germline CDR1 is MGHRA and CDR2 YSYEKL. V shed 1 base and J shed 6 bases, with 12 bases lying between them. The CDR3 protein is CASSQGFGIDEKLFF. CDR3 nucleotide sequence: TGCGCCAGCAGCCAAGGCTTTGGGATCGATGAAAAACTGTTTTTT.

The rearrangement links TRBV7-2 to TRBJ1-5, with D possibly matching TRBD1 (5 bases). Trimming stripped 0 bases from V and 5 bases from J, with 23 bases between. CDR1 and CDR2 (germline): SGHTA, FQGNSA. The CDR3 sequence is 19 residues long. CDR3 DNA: TGTGCCAGCAGCTTAGCGGCCATGGTTTTTTCAGGGCCTCATCAGCCCCAGCATTTT. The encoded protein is CASSLAAMVFSGPHQPQHF. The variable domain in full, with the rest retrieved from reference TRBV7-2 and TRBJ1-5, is GAGVSQSPSNKVTEKGKDVELRCDPISGHTALYWYRQSLGQGLEFLIYFQGNSAPDKSGLPSDRFSAERTGGSVSTLTIQRTQQEDSAVYLCASSLAAMVFSGPHQPQHFGDGTRLSIL.

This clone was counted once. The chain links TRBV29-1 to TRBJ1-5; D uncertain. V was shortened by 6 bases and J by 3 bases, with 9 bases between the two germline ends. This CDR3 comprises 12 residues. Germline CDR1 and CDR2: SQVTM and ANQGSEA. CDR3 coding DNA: TGCAGCGTGGGAGGCAACAATCAGCCCCAGCATTTT. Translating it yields CSVGGNNQPQHF.

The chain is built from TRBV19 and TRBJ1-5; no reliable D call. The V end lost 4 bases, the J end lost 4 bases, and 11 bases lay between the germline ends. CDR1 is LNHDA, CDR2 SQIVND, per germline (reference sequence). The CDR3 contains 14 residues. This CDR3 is CASSRMAANQPQHF. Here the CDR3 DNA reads TGTGCCAGTAGTAGGATGGCAGCTAATCAGCCCCAGCATTTT. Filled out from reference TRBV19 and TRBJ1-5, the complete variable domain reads DGGITQSPKYLFRKEGQNVTLSCEQNLNHDAMYWYRQDPGQGLRLIYYSQIVNDFQKGDIAEGYSVSREKKESFPLTVTSAQKNPTAFYLCASSRMAANQPQHFGDGTRLSIL.

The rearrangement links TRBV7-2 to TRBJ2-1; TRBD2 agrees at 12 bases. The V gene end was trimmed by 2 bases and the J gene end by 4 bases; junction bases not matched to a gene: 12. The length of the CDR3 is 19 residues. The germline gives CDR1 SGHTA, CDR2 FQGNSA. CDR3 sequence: CASSLLLAGGLGVYNEQFF. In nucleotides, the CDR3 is TGTGCCAGCAGCTTACTCCTAGCGGGGGGGCTGGGGGTTTACAATGAGCAGTTCTTC.

CDR3 loop: CASSPRGGAMGYTF. Written as DNA, the CDR3 is TGCGCCAGCAGCCCCCGCGGGGGGGCTATGGGCTACACCTTC. The chain carries TRBV5-1 and TRBJ1-2, with D possibly matching TRBD1 (6 bases). Germline CDR1 reads SGHRS; CDR2 reads YFSETQ. The CDR3 runs to 14 residues. V lost 4 bases and J 8 bases, leaving 18 bases between the germline ends.

CDR3 residues: CASSSGRYSNQPQHF. Written as DNA, the CDR3 is TGTGCCAGCAGTTCGGGACGGTATAGCAATCAGCCCCAGCATTTT. The J gene is TRBJ1-5, the V gene TRBV6-5; tentative D call: TRBD1 (5 bases). The V and J ends lost 4 bases and 0 bases respectively, with 10 bases between them. The CDR3 runs 15 residues. Germline CDR1 reads MNHEY; CDR2 reads SVGAGI.

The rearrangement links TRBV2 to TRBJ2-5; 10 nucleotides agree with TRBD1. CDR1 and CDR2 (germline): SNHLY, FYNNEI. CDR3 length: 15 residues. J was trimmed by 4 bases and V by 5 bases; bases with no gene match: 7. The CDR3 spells CASSPRTGGIETQYF. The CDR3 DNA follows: TGTGCCAGCAGTCCAAGGACAGGGGGGATAGAGACCCAGTACTTC.

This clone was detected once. The CDR3 DNA reads as TGTGCCTGGAGTGTTGGGGGGGGGCCGACAGATACGCAGTATTTT. Translating gives CAWSVGGGPTDTQYF. The rearrangement uses TRBV30 and TRBJ2-3; TRBD2 might be the D (7 bases). Between the trimmed V and J ends, which lost 0 bases and 3 bases, there was a span of 13 bases. Germline V gene sequence: CDR1 GTSNPN, CDR2 SVGIG (reference sequence). This CDR3 comprises 15 residues. The whole variable domain, filled in from reference TRBV30 and TRBJ2-3, reads SQTIHQWPATLVQPVGSPLSLECTVEGTSNPNLYWYRQAAGRGLQLLFYSVGIGQISSEVPQNLSASRPQDRQFILSSKKLLLSDSGFYLCAWSVGGGPTDTQYFGPGTRLTVL.

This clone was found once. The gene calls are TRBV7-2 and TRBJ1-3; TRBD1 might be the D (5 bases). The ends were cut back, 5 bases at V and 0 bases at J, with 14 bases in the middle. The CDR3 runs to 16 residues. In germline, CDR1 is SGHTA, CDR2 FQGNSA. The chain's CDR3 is CASSAGTDVSGNTIYF. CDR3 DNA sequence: TGTGCCAGCAGCGCTGGGACGGATGTCTCTGGAAACACCATATATTTT.

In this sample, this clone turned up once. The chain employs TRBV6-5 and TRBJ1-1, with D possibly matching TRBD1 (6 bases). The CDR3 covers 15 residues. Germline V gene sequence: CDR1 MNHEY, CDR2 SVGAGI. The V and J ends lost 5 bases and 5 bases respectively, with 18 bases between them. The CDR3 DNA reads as TGTGCCAGCAGTCGGAACAGGGTTCGGGAGACTGAAGCTTTCTTT. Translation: CASSRNRVRETEAFF.

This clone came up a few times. The CDR3 reads CASSPRTEPNYGYTF. CDR3 DNA: TGTGCCAGCTCACCCCGGACGGAGCCTAACTATGGCTACACCTTC. This chain links TRBV18 with TRBJ1-2, with unresolved D. V shed 3 bases and J shed 0 bases, with 11 bases lying between them. The germline gives CDR1 KGHSH, CDR2 LQKENI. There are 15 residues in the CDR3.

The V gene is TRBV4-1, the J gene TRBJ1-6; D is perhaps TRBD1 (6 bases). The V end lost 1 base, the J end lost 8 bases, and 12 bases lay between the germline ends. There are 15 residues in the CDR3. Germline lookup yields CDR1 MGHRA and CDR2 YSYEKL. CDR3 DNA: TGCGCCAGCAGCCAAGGGACAGTGCTCCATTCACCCCTCCACTTT. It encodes CASSQGTVLHSPLHF.

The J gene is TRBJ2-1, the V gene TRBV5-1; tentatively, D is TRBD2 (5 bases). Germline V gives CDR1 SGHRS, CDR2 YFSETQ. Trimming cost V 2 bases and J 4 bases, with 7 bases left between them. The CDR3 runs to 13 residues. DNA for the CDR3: TGCGCCAGCAGCTTCGGGGATTACAATGAGCAGTTCTTC. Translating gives CASSFGDYNEQFF.

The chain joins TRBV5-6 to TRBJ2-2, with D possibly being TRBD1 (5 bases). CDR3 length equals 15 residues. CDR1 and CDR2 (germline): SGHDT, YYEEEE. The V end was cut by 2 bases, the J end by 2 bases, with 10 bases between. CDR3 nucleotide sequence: TGTGCCAGCAGCTTACTCGGACAAAACACCGGGGAGCTGTTTTTT. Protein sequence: CASSLLGQNTGELFF.